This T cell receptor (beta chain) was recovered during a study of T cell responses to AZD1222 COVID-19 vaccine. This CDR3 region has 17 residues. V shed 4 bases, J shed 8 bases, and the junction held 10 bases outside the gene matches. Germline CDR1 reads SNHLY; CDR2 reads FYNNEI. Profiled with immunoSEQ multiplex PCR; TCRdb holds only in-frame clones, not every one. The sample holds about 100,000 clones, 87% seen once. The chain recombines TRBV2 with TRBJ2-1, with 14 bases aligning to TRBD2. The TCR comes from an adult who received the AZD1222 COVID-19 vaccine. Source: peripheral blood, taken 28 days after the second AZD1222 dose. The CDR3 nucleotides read TGTGCCAGCAGTGGAACGACTAGCGGGGGGGCCCCGGATGAGCAGTTCTTC. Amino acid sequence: CASSGTTSGGAPDEQFF.